This TCR beta chain is from a study of T-cell reconstitution after alpha-beta-depleted transplantation in children. This CDR3 spans 14 amino acids. Germline V gene sequence: CDR1 DFQATT, CDR2 SNEGSKA (reference sequence). V shed 6 bases and J 0 bases; nucleotides not matched to a gene: 5. TCRbeta library preparation incorporated unique molecular identifiers. Using its own MiXCR run on the PCR reads, TCRdb lists one record per CDR3 protein. The table has around 960,000 distinct CDR3 sequences, less than 30% seen once. This sequence originates from a boy in the first two years of life who had a stem cell transplant for SCID, so the T cells may come from the graft donor. The rearrangement joins TRBV20-1 to TRBJ1-5; TRBD1 agrees at 7 bases. The sample in question was PBMCs, mostly from graft donor cells, obtained 360 days after TCRalphabeta/CD19-depleted stem cell transplant. In nucleotides, the CDR3 is TGCAGTGCCCAGGGGGTATATAGCAATCAGCCCCAGCATTTT. Protein: CSAQGVYSNQPQHF.